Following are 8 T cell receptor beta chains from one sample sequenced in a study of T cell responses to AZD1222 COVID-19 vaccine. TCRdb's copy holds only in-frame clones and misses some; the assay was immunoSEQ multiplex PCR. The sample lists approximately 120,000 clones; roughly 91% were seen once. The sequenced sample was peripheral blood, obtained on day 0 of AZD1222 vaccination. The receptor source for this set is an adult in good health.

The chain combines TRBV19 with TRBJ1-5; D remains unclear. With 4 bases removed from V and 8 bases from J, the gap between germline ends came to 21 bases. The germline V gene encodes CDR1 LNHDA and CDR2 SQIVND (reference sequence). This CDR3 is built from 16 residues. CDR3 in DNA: TGTGCCAGTAGTAGGCCCTGGAGGCGGAGGGCGGAGCCCCAGCATTTT. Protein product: CASSRPWRRRAEPQHF.

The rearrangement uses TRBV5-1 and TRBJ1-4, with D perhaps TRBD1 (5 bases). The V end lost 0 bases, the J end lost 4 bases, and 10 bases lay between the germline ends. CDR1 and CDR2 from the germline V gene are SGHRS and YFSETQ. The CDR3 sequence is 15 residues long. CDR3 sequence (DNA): TGCGCCAGCAGCTTGGCCCACAGGAATAATGAAAAACTGTTTTTT. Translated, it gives CASSLAHRNNEKLFF.

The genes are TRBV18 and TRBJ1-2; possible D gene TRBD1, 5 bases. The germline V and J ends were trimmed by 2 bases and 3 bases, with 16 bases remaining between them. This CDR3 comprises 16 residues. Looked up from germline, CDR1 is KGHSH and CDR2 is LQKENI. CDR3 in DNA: TGTGCCAGCTCACCAGGGCAGGGACCCCCTTACTATGGCTACACCTTC. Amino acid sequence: CASSPGQGPPYYGYTF.

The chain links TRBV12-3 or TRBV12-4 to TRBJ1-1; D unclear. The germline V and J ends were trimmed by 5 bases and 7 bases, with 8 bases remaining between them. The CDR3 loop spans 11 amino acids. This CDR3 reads CASSDLGEAFF. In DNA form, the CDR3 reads TGTGCCAGCAGTGATTTGGGTGAAGCTTTCTTT.

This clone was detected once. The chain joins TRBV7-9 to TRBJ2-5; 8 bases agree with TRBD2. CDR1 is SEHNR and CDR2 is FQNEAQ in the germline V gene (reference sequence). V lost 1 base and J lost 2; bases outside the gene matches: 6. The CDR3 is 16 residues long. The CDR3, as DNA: TGTGCCAGCAGCTTAGGGAGTAGCGGGGCACAAGAGACCCAGTACTTC. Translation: CASSLGSSGAQETQYF.

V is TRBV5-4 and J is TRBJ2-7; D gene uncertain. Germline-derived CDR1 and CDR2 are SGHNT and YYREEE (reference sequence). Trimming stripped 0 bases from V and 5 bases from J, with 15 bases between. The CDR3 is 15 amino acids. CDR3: CASSLESGFRNEQYF. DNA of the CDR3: TGTGCCAGCAGCTTGGAGTCCGGGTTTAGGAACGAGCAGTACTTC. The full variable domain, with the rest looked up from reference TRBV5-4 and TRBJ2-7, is ETGVTQSPTHLIKTRGQQVTLRCSSQSGHNTVSWYQQALGQGPQFIFQYYREEENGRGNFPPRFSGLQFPNYSSELNVNALELDDSALYLCASSLESGFRNEQYFGPGTRLTVT.

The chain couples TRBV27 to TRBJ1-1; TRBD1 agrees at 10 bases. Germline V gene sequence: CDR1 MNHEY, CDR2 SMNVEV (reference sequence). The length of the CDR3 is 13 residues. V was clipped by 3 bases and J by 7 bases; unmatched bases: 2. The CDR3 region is CASSFRDRGEAFF. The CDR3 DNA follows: TGTGCCAGCAGTTTCCGGGACAGGGGTGAAGCTTTCTTT.

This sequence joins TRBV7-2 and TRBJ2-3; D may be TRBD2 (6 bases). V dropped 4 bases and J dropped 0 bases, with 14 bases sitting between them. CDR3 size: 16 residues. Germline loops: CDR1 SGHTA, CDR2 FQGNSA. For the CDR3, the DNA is TGTGCCAGCAGCTCGAGACTGGGGACTAGCACAGATACGCAGTATTTT. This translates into CASSSRLGTSTDTQYF.